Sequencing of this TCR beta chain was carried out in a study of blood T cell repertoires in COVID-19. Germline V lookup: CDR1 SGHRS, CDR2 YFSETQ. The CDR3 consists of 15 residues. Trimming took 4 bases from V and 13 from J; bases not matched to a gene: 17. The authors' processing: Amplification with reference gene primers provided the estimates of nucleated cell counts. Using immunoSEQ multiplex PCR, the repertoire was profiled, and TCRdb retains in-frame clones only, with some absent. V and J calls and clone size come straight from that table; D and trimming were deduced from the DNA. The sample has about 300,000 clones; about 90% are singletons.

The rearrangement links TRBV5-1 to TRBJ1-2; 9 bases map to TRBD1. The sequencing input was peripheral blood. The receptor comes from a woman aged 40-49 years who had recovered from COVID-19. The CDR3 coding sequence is TGCGCCAGCAGCACGAGGACAGGGGCTGAACTTAAGGGCACCTTC. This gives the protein CASSTRTGAELKGTF.